This record looks at one T cell receptor (beta chain) sequence and its context. Through a sample-barcoded 5' primer and a J-beta primer mix, a second PCR was run for roughly 6 to 11 cycles. TCRdb analysed the 5' RACE reads with MiXCR anew, one entry per CDR3 protein. The table has fewer than 950,000 distinct CDR3 sequences, 35% to 40% seen once; the top ten hold 10% to 15%. The data stem from a study of blood T cells in healthy people across ages. The sequence came from a man aged 18 to 35 in good health. The sequencing input was blood.

CDR3 protein: CASSLNVVGDSKETQYF. The CDR3 DNA reads TGTGCCAGCAGCTTAAATGTGGTTGGGGACAGCAAAGAGACCCAGTACTTC. This sequence joins TRBV7-7 and TRBJ2-7; 7 bases align to TRBD1. The J call may be incorrect, as the DNA end agrees better with TRBJ2-5. The germline gives CDR1 SSHAT, CDR2 FNYEAQ (reference sequence). The CDR3 length is 17 residues.